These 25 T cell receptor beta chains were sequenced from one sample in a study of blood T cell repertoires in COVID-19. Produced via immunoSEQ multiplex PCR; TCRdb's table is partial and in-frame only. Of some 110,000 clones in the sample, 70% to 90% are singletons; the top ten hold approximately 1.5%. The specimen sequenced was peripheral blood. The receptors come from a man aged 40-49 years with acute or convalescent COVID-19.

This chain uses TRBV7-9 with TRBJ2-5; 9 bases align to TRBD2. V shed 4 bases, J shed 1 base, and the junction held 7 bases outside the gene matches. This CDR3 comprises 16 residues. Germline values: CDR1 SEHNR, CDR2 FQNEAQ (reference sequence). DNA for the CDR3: TGTGCCAGCAGCTATTTAGCGGGGGAGGGCCAAGAGACCCAGTACTTC. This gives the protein CASSYLAGEGQETQYF.

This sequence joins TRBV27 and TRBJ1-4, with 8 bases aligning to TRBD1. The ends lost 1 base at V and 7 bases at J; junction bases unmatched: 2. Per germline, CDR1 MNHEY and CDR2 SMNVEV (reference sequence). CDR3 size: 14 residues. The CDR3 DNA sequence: TGTGCCAGCAGTTTATTTGGACAGGGTGAAAAACTGTTTTTT. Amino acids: CASSLFGQGEKLFF.

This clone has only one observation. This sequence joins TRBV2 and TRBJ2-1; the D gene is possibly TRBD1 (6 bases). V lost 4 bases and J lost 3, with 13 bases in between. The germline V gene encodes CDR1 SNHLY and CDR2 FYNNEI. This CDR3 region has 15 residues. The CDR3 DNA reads TGTGCCAGCAGTGGTGGACAGATTATCTACAATGAGCAGTTCTTC. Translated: CASSGGQIIYNEQFF. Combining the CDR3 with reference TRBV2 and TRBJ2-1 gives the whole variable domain EPEVTQTPSHQVTQMGQEVILRCVPISNHLYFYWYRQILGQKVEFLVSFYNNEISEKSEIFDDQFSVERPDGSNFTLKIRSTKLEDSAMYFCASSGGQIIYNEQFFGPGTRLTVL.

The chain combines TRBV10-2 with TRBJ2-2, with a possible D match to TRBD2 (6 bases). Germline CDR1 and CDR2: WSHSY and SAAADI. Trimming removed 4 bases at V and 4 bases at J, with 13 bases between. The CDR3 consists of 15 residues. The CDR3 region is CASSVVGSFTGELFF. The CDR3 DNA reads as TGCGCCAGCAGTGTCGTCGGGAGCTTCACCGGGGAGCTGTTTTTT.

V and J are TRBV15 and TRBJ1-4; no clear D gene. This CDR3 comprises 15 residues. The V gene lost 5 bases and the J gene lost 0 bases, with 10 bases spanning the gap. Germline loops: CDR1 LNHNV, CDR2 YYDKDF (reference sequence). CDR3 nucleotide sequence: TGTGCCACCAGCCACGGGCGGGCAACTAATGAAAAACTGTTTTTT. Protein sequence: CATSHGRATNEKLFF.

The CDR3 DNA reads as TGTGCCAGCTCCCAACAGGCCTACTATGGCTACACCTTC. It encodes CASSQQAYYGYTF. The V gene is TRBV6-5, the J gene TRBJ1-2, with D tentatively TRBD1 (5 bases). Germline CDR1 is MNHEY and CDR2 is SVGAGI. This CDR3 comprises 13 residues. Trimming removed 8 bases at V and 3 bases at J, with 13 bases between.

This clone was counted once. CDR3 coding DNA: TGTGCCAGCAGCTGGAGACAGGCAGATACGCAGTATTTT. Protein sequence: CASSWRQADTQYF. The chain employs TRBV7-9 and TRBJ2-3, with D possibly matching TRBD1 (6 bases). The CDR3 is 13 residues long. V was clipped by 4 bases and J by 4 bases, with 9 bases between them. Germline-derived CDR1 and CDR2 are SEHNR and FQNEAQ (reference sequence).

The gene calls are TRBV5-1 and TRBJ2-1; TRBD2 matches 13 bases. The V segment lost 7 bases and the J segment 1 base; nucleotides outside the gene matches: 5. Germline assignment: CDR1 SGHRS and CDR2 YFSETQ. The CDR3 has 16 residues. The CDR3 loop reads CASAKGLAGSYNEQFF. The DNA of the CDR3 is TGCGCCAGCGCTAAGGGACTAGCGGGGTCCTACAATGAGCAGTTCTTC.

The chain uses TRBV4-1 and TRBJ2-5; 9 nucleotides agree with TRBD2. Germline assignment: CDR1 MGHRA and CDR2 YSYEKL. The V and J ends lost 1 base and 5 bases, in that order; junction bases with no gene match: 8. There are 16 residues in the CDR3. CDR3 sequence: CASSQGVAGGMETQYF. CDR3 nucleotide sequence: TGCGCCAGCAGCCAAGGGGTTGCGGGGGGGATGGAGACCCAGTACTTC.

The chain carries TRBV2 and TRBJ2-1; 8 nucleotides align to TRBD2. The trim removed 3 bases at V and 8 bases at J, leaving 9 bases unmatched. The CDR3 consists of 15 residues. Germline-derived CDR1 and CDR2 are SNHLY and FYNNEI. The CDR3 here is CASSDGRAGLDEQFF. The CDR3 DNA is TGTGCCAGCAGTGACGGGAGGGCCGGATTGGATGAGCAGTTCTTC.

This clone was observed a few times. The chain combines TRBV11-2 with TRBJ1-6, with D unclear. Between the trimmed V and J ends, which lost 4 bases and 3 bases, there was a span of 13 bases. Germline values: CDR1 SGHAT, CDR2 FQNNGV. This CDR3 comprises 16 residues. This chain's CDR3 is CASSSQRASYNSPLHF. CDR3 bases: TGTGCCAGCAGCTCCCAGAGGGCGAGCTATAATTCACCCCTCCACTTT.

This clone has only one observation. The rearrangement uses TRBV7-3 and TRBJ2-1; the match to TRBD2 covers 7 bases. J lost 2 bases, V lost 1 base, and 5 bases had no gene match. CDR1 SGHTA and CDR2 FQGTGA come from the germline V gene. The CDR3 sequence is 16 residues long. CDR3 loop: CASSLNAGTTYNEQFF. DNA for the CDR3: TGTGCCAGCAGCTTAAACGCAGGGACTACCTACAATGAGCAGTTCTTC.

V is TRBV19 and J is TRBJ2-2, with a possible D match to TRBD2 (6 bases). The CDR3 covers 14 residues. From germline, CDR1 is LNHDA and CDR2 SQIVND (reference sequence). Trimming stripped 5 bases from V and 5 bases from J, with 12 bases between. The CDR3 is CASSRDFRTGELFF. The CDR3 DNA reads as TGTGCCAGTAGTCGGGACTTTAGGACCGGGGAGCTGTTTTTT. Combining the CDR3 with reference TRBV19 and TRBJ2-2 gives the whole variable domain DGGITQSPKYLFRKEGQNVTLSCEQNLNHDAMYWYRQDPGQGLRLIYYSQIVNDFQKGDIAEGYSVSREKKESFPLTVTSAQKNPTAFYLCASSRDFRTGELFFGEGSRLTVL.

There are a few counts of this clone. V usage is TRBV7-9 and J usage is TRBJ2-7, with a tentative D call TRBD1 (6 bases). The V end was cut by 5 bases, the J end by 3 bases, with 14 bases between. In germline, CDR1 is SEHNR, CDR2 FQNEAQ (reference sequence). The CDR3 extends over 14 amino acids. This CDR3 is CASSPRTEYYEQYF. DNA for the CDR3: TGTGCCAGCAGCCCTCGGACAGAGTACTACGAGCAGTACTTC.

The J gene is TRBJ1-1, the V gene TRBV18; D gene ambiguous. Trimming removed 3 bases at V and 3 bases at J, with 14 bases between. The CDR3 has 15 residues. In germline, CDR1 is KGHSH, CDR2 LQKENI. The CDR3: CASSPRGARDTEAFF. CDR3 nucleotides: TGTGCCAGCTCACCCCGGGGAGCGCGGGACACTGAAGCTTTCTTT.

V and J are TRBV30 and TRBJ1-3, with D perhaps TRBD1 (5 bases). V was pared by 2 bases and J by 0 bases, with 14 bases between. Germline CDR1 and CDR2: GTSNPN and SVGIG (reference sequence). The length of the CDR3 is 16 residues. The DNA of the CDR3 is TGTGCCTGGAGTTCGGACAACCCCTCCTCTGGAAACACCATATATTTT. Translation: CAWSSDNPSSGNTIYF.

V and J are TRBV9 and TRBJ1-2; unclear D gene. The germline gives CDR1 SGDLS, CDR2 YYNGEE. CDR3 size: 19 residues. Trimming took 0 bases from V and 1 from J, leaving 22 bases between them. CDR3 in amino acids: CASSVDKGGNPAVNYGYTF. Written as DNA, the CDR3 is TGTGCCAGCAGCGTAGATAAAGGAGGGAACCCCGCCGTTAACTATGGCTACACCTTC.

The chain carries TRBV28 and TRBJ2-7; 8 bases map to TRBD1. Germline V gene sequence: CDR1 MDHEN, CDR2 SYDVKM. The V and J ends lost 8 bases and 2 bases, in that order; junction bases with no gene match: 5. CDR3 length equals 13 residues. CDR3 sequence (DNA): TGTGCCAGCGAAAGACAGGGGACCTACGAGCAGTACTTC. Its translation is CASERQGTYEQYF.

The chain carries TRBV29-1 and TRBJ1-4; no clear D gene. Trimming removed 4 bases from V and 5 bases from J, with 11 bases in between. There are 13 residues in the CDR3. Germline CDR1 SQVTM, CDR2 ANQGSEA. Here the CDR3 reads CSVALQLNEKLFF. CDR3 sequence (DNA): TGCAGCGTTGCCCTACAGCTAAATGAAAAACTGTTTTTT.

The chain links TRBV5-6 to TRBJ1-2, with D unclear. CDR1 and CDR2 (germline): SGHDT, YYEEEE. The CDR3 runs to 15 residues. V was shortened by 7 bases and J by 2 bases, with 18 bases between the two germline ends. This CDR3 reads CASGAGGTVNYGYTF. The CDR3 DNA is TGTGCCAGCGGTGCGGGTGGCACGGTGAACTATGGCTACACCTTC.

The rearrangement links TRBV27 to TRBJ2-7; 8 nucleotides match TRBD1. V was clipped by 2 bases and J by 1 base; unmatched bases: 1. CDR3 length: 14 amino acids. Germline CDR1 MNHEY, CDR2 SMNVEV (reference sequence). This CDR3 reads CASSLGQGSYEQYF. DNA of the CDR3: TGTGCCAGCAGTTTAGGACAGGGATCCTACGAGCAGTACTTC.

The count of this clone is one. For the CDR3, the DNA is TGCGCCAGCAGCCAAGACGCCAGGAAGGACGAGCAGTACTTC. Translating it yields CASSQDARKDEQYF. The gene calls are TRBV4-3 and TRBJ2-7; D call uncertain. The CDR3 contains 14 residues. V was shortened by 0 bases and J by 5 bases, with 11 bases between the two germline ends. Germline CDR1 reads LGHNA; CDR2 reads YSLEER.

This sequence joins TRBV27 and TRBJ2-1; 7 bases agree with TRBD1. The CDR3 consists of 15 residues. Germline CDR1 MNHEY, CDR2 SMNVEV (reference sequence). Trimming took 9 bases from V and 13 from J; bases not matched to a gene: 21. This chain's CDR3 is CASSEGGLHKGVQFF. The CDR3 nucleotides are TGTGCCAGTTCTGAAGGGGGCCTCCATAAAGGGGTACAGTTCTTC.

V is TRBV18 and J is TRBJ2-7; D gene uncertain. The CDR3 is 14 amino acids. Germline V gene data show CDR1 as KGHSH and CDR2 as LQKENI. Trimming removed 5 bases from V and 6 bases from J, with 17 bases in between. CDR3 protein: CASSGQADVSEQYF. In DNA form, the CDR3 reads TGTGCCAGCTCAGGTCAGGCCGATGTGAGCGAGCAGTACTTC.

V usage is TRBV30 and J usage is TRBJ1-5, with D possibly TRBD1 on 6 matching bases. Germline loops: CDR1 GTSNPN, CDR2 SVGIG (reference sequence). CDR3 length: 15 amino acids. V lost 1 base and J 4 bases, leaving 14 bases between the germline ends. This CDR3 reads CAWSAEGHMNQPQHF. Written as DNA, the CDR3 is TGTGCCTGGAGTGCCGAGGGACACATGAATCAGCCCCAGCATTTT.